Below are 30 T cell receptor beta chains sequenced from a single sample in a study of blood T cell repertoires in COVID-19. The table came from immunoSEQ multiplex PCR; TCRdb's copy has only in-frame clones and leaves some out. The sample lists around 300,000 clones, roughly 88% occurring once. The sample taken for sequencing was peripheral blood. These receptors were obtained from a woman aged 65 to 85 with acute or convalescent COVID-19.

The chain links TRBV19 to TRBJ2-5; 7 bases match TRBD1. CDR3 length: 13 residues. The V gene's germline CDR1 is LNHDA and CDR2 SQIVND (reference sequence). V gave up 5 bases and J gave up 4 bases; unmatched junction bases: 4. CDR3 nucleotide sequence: TGTGCCAGTAGTCTAGGGACAGTAGAGACCCAGTACTTC. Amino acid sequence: CASSLGTVETQYF. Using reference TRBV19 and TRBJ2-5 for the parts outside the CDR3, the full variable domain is DGGITQSPKYLFRKEGQNVTLSCEQNLNHDAMYWYRQDPGQGLRLIYYSQIVNDFQKGDIAEGYSVSREKKESFPLTVTSAQKNPTAFYLCASSLGTVETQYFGPGTRLLVL.

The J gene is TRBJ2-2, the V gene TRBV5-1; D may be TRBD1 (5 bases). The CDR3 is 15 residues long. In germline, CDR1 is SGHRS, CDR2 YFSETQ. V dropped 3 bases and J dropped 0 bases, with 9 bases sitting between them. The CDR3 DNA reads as TGCGCCAGCAGCTGGACACATACGAACACCGGGGAGCTGTTTTTT. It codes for CASSWTHTNTGELFF.

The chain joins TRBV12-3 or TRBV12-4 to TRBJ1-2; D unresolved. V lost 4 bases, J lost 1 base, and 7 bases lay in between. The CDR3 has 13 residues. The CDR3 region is CASSWRGNYGYTF. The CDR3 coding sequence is TGTGCCAGCAGTTGGCGGGGTAACTATGGCTACACCTTC.

The CDR3 DNA is TGTGCCAGCAGTTTACTCATTCGGGATACGCAGTATTTT. It is translated as CASSLLIRDTQYF. The chain links TRBV12-3 or TRBV12-4 to TRBJ2-3; D unresolved. This CDR3 is 13 amino acids long. Trimming pared 2 bases from V and 6 bases from J, leaving 9 bases between.

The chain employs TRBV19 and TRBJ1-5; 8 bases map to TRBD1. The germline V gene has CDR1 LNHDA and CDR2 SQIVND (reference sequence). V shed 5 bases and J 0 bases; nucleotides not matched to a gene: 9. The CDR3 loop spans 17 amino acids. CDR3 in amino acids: CASSYDRGAYSNQPQHF. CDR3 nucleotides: TGTGCCAGTAGTTATGACAGGGGCGCCTATAGCAATCAGCCCCAGCATTTT. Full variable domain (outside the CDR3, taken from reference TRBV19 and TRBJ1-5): DGGITQSPKYLFRKEGQNVTLSCEQNLNHDAMYWYRQDPGQGLRLIYYSQIVNDFQKGDIAEGYSVSREKKESFPLTVTSAQKNPTAFYLCASSYDRGAYSNQPQHFGDGTRLSIL.

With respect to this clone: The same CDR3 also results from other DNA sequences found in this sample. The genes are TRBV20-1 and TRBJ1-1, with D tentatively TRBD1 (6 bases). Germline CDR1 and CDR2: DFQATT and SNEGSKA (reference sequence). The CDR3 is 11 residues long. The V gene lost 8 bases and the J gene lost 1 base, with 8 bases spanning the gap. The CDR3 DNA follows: TGCAGTCCGGACAGGAACACTGAAGCTTTCTTT. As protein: CSPDRNTEAFF.

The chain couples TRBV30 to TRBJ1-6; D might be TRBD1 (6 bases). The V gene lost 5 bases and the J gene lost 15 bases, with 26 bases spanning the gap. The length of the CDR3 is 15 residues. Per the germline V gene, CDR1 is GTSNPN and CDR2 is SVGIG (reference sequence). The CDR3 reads CAWGKGDMSLAYLHF. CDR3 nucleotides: TGTGCCTGGGGAAAAGGGGACATGTCCTTAGCGTACCTCCACTTT.

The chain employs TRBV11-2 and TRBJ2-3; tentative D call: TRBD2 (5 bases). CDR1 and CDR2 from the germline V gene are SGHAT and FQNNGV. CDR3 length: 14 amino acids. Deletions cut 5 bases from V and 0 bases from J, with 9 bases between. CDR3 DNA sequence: TGTGCCAGCAGCCGGCGGGCCAGCACAGATACGCAGTATTTT. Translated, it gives CASSRRASTDTQYF.

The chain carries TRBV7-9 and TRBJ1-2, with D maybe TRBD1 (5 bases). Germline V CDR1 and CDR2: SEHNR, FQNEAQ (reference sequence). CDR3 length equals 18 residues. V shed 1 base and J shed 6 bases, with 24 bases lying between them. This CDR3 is CASSLVVRLGPGINGYTF. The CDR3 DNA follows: TGTGCCAGCAGCTTAGTAGTTAGGCTAGGTCCAGGGATAAATGGCTACACCTTC.

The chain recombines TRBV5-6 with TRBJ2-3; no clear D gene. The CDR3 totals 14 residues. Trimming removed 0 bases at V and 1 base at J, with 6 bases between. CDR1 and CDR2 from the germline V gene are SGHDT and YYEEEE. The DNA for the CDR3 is TGTGCCAGCAGCTTGGTCCCGGGCACAGATACGCAGTATTTT. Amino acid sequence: CASSLVPGTDTQYF.

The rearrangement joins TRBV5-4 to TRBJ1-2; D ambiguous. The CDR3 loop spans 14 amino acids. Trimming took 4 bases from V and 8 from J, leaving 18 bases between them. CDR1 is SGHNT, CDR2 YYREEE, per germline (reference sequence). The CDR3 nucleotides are TGTGCCAGCAGCGTAACCAGAGGGTCGCTGGGCTACACCTTC. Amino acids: CASSVTRGSLGYTF.

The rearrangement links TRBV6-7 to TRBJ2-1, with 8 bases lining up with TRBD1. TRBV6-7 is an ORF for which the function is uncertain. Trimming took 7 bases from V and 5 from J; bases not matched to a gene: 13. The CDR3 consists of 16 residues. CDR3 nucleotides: TGTGCCAGCAACTACCCAGACAGGGGAATCAACAATGAGCAGTTCTTC. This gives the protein CASNYPDRGINNEQFF.

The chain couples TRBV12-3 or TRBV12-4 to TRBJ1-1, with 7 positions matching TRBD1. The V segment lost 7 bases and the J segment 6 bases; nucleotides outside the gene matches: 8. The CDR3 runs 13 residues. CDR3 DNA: TGTGCCAGCACCTACAGGGGTAGTGCTGAAGCTTTCTTT. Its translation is CASTYRGSAEAFF.

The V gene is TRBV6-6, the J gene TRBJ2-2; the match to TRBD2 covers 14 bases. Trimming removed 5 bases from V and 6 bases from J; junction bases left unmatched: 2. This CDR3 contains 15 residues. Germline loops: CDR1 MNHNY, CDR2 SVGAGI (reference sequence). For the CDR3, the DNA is TGTGCCAGCAGTGGGACTAGCGGGGGCCCCGGGGAGCTGTTTTTT. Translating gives CASSGTSGGPGELFF.

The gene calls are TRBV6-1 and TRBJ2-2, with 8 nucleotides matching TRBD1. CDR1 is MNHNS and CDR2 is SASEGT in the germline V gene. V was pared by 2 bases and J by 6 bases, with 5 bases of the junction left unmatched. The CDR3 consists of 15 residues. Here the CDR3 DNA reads TGTGCCAGCAGTGAAATGGGACAGGATTCCGGGGAGCTGTTTTTT. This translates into CASSEMGQDSGELFF.

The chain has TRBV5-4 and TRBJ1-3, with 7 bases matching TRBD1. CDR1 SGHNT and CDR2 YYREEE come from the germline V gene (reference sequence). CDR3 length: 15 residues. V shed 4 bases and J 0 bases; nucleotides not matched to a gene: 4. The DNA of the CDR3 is TGTGCCAGCAGCCTGACAGGGTCCTCTGGAAACACCATATATTTT. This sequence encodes CASSLTGSSGNTIYF.

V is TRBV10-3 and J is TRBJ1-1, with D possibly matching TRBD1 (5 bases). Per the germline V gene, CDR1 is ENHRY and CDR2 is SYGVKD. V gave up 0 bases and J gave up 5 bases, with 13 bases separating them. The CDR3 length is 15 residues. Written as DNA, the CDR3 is TGTGCCATCAGTGAGTCTGGCAGGGCTCGGACTGAAGCTTTCTTT. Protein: CAISESGRARTEAFF.

The CDR3 bases are TGTGCCAGCAGTTCAACAGGGAAAGAGACCCAGTACTTC. Encoded protein: CASSSTGKETQYF. V and J are TRBV28 and TRBJ2-5; the D gene is possibly TRBD1 (6 bases). The CDR3 has 13 residues. CDR1 MDHEN and CDR2 SYDVKM come from the germline V gene. Trimming pared 4 bases from V and 3 bases from J, leaving 9 bases between.

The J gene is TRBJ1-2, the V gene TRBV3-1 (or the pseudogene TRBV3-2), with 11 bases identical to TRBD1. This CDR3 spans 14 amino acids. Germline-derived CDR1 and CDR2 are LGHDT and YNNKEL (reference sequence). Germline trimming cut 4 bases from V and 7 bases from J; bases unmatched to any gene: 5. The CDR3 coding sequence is TGTGCCAGCAGCCCTTTAGGGACAGGGGGTGGCTACACCTTC. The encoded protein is CASSPLGTGGGYTF.

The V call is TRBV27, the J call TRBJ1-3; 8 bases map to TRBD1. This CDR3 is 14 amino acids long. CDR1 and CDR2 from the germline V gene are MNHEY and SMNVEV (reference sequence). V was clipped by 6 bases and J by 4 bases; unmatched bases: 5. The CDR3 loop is CASRPRDRGNTIYF. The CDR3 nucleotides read TGTGCCAGCAGGCCACGGGACAGGGGAAACACCATATATTTT.

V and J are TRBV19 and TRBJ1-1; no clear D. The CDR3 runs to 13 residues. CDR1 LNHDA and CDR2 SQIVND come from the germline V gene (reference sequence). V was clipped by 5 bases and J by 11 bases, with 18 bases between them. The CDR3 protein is CASSPNEGGRAFF. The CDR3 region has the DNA TGTGCCAGTAGTCCCAATGAGGGAGGCAGGGCTTTCTTT.

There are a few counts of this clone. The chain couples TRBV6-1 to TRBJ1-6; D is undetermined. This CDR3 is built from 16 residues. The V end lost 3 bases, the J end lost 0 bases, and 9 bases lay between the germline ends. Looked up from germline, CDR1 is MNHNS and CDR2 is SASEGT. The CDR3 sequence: CASSDPDYSYNSPLHF. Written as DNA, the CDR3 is TGTGCCAGCAGTGACCCAGATTACTCCTATAATTCACCCCTCCACTTT.

This CDR3 reads CASSSKRAPGTEAFF. In nucleotides, the CDR3 is TGTGCCAGCAGTTCTAAGAGGGCCCCCGGGACTGAAGCTTTCTTT. V and J are TRBV2 and TRBJ1-1; D call uncertain. The germline V gene has CDR1 SNHLY and CDR2 FYNNEI. Trimming took 5 bases from V and 5 from J, leaving 18 bases between them. This CDR3 is 15 amino acids long. The whole variable domain, filled in from reference TRBV2 and TRBJ1-1, reads EPEVTQTPSHQVTQMGQEVILRCVPISNHLYFYWYRQILGQKVEFLVSFYNNEISEKSEIFDDQFSVERPDGSNFTLKIRSTKLEDSAMYFCASSSKRAPGTEAFFGQGTRLTVV.

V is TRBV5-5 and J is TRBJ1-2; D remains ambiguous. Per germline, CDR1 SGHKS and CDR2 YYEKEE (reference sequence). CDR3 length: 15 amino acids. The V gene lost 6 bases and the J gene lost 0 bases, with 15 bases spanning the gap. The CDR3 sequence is CASTPQRTTNYGYTF. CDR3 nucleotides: TGTGCCAGCACCCCTCAGAGAACTACTAACTATGGCTACACCTTC.

The CDR3 sequence is CASGHSGQPQHF. Here the CDR3 DNA reads TGTGCCAGCGGGCACAGCGGGCAGCCCCAGCATTTT. V gene TRBV3-1 (or the pseudogene TRBV3-2) combines with J gene TRBJ1-5; unclear D gene. In germline, CDR1 is LGHDT, CDR2 YNNKEL (reference sequence). The ends were cut back, 8 bases at V and 7 bases at J, with 12 bases in the middle. The CDR3 runs to 12 residues.

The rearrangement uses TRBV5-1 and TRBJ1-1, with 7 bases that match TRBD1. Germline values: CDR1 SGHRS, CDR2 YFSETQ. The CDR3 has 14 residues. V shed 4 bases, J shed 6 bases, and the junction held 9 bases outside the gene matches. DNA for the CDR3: TGCGCCAGCAGCGATTTGGACAGGTCAGCTGAAGCTTTCTTT. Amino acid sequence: CASSDLDRSAEAFF.

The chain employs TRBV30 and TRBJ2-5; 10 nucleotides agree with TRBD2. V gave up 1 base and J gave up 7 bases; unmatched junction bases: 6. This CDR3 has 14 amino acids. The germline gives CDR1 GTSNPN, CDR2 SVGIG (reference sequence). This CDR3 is CAWSATSGVGTQYF. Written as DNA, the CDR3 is TGTGCCTGGAGTGCAACTAGCGGGGTAGGGACCCAGTACTTC.

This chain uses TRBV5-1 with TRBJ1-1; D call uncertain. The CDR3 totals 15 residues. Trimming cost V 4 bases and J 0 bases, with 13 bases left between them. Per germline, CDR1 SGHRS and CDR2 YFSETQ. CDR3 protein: CASSRRRIMNTEAFF. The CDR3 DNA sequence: TGCGCCAGCAGCCGTCGGAGGATCATGAACACTGAAGCTTTCTTT.

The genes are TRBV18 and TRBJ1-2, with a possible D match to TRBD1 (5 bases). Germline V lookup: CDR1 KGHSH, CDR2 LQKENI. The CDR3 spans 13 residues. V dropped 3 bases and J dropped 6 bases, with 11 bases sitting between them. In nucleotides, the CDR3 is TGTGCCAGCTCACCTCGAAGGGGCGATGGCTACACCTTC. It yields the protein CASSPRRGDGYTF.

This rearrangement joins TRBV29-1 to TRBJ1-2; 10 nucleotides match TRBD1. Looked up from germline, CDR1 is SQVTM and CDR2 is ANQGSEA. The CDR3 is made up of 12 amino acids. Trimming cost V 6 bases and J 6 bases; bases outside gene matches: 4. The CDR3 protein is CSVTDRGDGYTF. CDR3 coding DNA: TGCAGCGTGACGGACAGGGGGGATGGCTACACCTTC.